This T cell receptor (beta chain) was retrieved from a study of blood T cell repertoires in COVID-19 (dated by TCRdb to the early 2020s). With respect to the entire study: Samples from collaborators originated in the United States, Italy and Spain and spanned both the acute and convalescent phases of COVID-19. The prospective study material was composed of cDNA or gDNA derived from T cells, B-cell-depleted T cells, or PBMCs. Deeply sampled blood TCRbeta repertoires from subjects exposed to, actively infected with, or recovered from COVID-19 were included in the dataset. The repertoires were released in a freely available public database intended as a resource for research on the immune response to SARS-CoV-2. The samples were drawn from the first 160 participants of the ongoing ImmuneRACE study and from 950 to 1,500 subjects provided by 6 global collaborators. Nearly every sample came with metadata listing a de-identified subject ID, COVID-19 status, age in years and sex. Where HLA class I and class II types were available, the types were taken from metadata supplied by the sample provider, not from assay-based typing.

TCRbeta CDR3 regions were amplified from genomic DNA by means of the immunoSEQ Assay, a bias-controlled multiplex PCR. In the source study's methods: Within the assay, amplification of reference gene primers was used to estimate how many nucleated cells each sample contained. To quantify the absolute abundance of each unique TCRbeta CDR3 rearrangement, sequence reads were collapsed and filtered. For each sample, productive Simpson clonality was calculated as the square root of Simpson's diversity index across productive rearrangements. Sourced from immuneACCESS, this table was stored by TCRdb with only in-frame sequences that have V and J called. A share of the clones is absent; for the studies checked, an unresolved V gene accounts for under half, and the remainder has no known explanation. V and J calls and clone size come straight from that table; D and trimming were deduced from the DNA. Recorded for this sample are around 68,000 clones; around four fifths of them occurred a single time. The ten top clones hold just under 10% of the sample.

Study-level results and caveats: The amount of clinical and demographic metadata varied by source and participant and was provided uncurated.

Points on this clone: Its cognate antigen has yet to be identified. No quality values exist for individual bases; no much larger clone is one base distant.

Each collaborating institution followed its own protocols to collect whole blood in K2EDTA tubes. For TCRbeta analysis, collaborator samples were shipped as frozen whole blood, as isolated PBMCs, or as DNA extracted from either sample type. The sequenced material came from peripheral blood. The receptor's source is a woman between 50 and 59 years old with acute or convalescent COVID-19.

The DNA sequence follows: TGTGCCATCAGTGAGTCGGGCAGCTCAGGGAATGGCTACACCTTC. Translated, it gives CAISESGSSGNGYTF. The sequence joins TRBV10-3 to TRBJ1-2; the best D guess is TRBD1, with 5 bases matching. The CDR3 sequence holds 15 residues, the cysteine and phenylalanine included. Only the CDR3 part of the read is kept: 45 bases, read in frame from the first base. V lost 0 bases and J lost 6 bases; the stretch between them is 14 bases long. As encoded in the germline V gene, CDR1 is ENHRY while CDR2 is SYGVKD.